The clone carrying this T cell receptor beta chain was picked up one time. Its antigen is undetermined. The data stem from a study of CD8 T cells in ankylosing spondylitis. General study points: Earlier reports found some motif variants in synovial fluid and blood in reactive arthritis. Characteristic of ankylosing spondylitis blood, it appeared, was a TCR beta motif comprising about eight highly homologous variants. With a CD8+ phenotype, disease-linked clones were relatively rare in peripheral blood. The clones that were linked to disease were reported to be significantly enriched in matched synovial fluid samples from ankylosing spondylitis patients.

The CDR3 runs 20 residues. After removal of 0 bases from V and 1 base from J, the junction contained 14 bases not matched to a gene. CDR1 is SGHRS, CDR2 YFSETQ, per germline. Quantitative 5'-RACE was performed with molecular barcodes, and it yielded the TCR beta libraries. TCRdb recomputed calls from the 5' RACE reads with MiXCR, one row per CDR3 protein. This table holds over 700,000 distinct CDR3 sequences, 15% to 20% found once. Input material: blood, either unsorted or a sorted T cell fraction (not recorded which). The TCR originated in a male donor with ankylosing spondylitis. The chain uses TRBV5-1 and TRBJ2-3; 10 positions agree with TRBD2. The CDR3 is CASSLGPTFTSGVRTDTQYF. The DNA for the CDR3 is TGCGCCAGCAGCTTGGGCCCCACATTTACTAGCGGGGTACGCACAGATACGCAGTATTTT.